The 17 T cell receptor beta chains below come from one sample, sequenced in a study of blood T cell repertoires in COVID-19. Clones were read by immunoSEQ multiplex PCR, and TCRdb kept only the in-frame ones, dropping some. The sample holds 200,000 or so clones, about 80% seen once. The sequenced sample was PBMCs or T cells enriched from blood (not recorded which). All receptors come from a man aged 40-49 years who had recovered from COVID-19.

V is TRBV5-1 and J is TRBJ1-1, with 9 bases identical to TRBD1. Germline V gene lookup returns CDR1 SGHRS and CDR2 YFSETQ. Trimming cost V 3 bases and J 7 bases; bases outside gene matches: 10. The CDR3 totals 15 residues. The CDR3 loop reads CASSSTRTGDHEAFF. DNA of the CDR3: TGCGCCAGCAGCTCCACTCGGACAGGGGACCATGAAGCTTTCTTT.

The V and J genes are TRBV30 and TRBJ1-2; weak D call: TRBD1 (5 bases). Germline assignment: CDR1 GTSNPN and CDR2 SVGIG (reference sequence). The CDR3 has 14 amino acids. The V end was cut by 5 bases, the J end by 3 bases, with 16 bases between. CDR3 nucleotide sequence: TGTGCCTGGTGTAAGAAGGAGGGGTACTATGGCTACACCTTC. It is translated as CAWCKKEGYYGYTF.

The CDR3 here is CASSLENRERSYEQYF. DNA of the CDR3: TGTGCCAGCAGCTTAGAGAACAGGGAACGTTCCTACGAGCAGTACTTC. The chain recombines TRBV7-2 with TRBJ2-7; tentatively, D is TRBD1 (6 bases). Trimming shortened V by 1 base and J by 1 base, and 14 bases separated the two germline ends. CDR1 is SGHTA, CDR2 FQGNSA, per germline. The CDR3 contains 16 residues.

This clone was counted only a few times. The chain recombines TRBV6-5 with TRBJ1-5; D unresolved. Germline CDR1 reads MNHEY; CDR2 reads SVGAGI. V lost 2 bases and J 6 bases, leaving 11 bases between the germline ends. This CDR3 has 14 residues. CDR3 protein: CASSYIPEGQPQHF. CDR3 nucleotides: TGTGCCAGCAGTTACATCCCGGAGGGTCAGCCCCAGCATTTT.

This clone was seen only once. The chain has TRBV28 and TRBJ2-2, with D uncertain. The ends were cut back, 6 bases at V and 3 bases at J, with 11 bases in the middle. The length of the CDR3 is 14 residues. Per the germline V gene, CDR1 is MDHEN and CDR2 is SYDVKM. The CDR3 loop is CASSGYEYTGELFF. The CDR3 coding sequence is TGTGCCAGCAGCGGTTATGAGTACACCGGGGAGCTGTTTTTT.

V gene TRBV30 combines with J gene TRBJ1-1; D might be TRBD1 (6 bases). The germline V gene encodes CDR1 GTSNPN and CDR2 SVGIG (reference sequence). The CDR3 covers 17 residues. Trimming took off 1 base at V and 6 bases at J, with 24 bases between the two ends. This chain's CDR3 is CAWSATGPGMRFAEAFF. CDR3 bases: TGTGCCTGGAGTGCGACAGGACCGGGAATGAGGTTTGCTGAAGCTTTCTTT.

The chain carries TRBV5-1 and TRBJ2-2, with 9 bases matching TRBD1. This CDR3 comprises 14 residues. The germline CDR1 and CDR2 sequences are SGHRS and YFSETQ. The trim removed 9 bases at V and 0 bases at J, leaving 3 bases unmatched. This CDR3 reads CATGQGTNTGELFF. The CDR3 DNA reads TGCGCCACGGGACAGGGAACGAACACCGGGGAGCTGTTTTTT.

In its sample, this clone was seen once. This sequence joins TRBV2 and TRBJ2-1; 16 positions match TRBD2. This CDR3 has 17 residues. V shed 3 bases and J 8 bases; nucleotides not matched to a gene: 7. Per germline, CDR1 SNHLY and CDR2 FYNNEI. The chain's CDR3 is CASSDQGLAGGLDEQFF. CDR3 nucleotides: TGTGCCAGCAGTGACCAGGGACTAGCGGGGGGGCTTGATGAGCAGTTCTTC.

This clone has a handful of counts. V usage is TRBV28 and J usage is TRBJ2-2; 7 bases map to TRBD2. V lost 5 bases and J lost 6; bases outside the gene matches: 9. The germline V gene encodes CDR1 MDHEN and CDR2 SYDVKM. The CDR3 runs to 15 residues. Here the CDR3 reads CASSGSGLGAGELFF. The CDR3 DNA reads TGTGCCAGCAGTGGATCCGGACTAGGGGCCGGGGAGCTGTTTTTT.

This clone was seen a few times. This sequence joins TRBV7-8 and TRBJ1-3; D perhaps matches TRBD1 (5 bases). V was cut by 1 base and J by 11 bases, with 12 bases left in between. Germline CDR1 reads SGHVS; CDR2 reads FQNEAQ. This CDR3 has 13 amino acids. The DNA for the CDR3 is TGTGCCAGCAGCTTAGATAGTGGGGCCTCCATATATTTT. Translated, it gives CASSLDSGASIYF. The complete variable domain, with remaining parts taken from reference TRBV7-8 and TRBJ1-3, reads GAGVSQSPRYKVAKRGQDVALRCDPISGHVSLFWYQQALGQGPEFLTYFQNEAQLDKSGLPSDRFFAERPEGSVSTLKIQRTQQEDSAVYLCASSLDSGASIYFGEGSWLTVV.

The chain employs TRBV27 and TRBJ2-7; 13 bases line up with TRBD2. V dropped 5 bases and J dropped 2; count of bases not matched to a gene: 6. CDR1 is MNHEY and CDR2 is SMNVEV in the germline V gene (reference sequence). The CDR3 has 16 amino acids. CDR3 DNA: TGTGCCAGCAGTAAGACTAGCGGGGGGACCCCCTACGAGCAGTACTTC. This sequence encodes CASSKTSGGTPYEQYF.

The rearrangement uses TRBV3-1 (or the pseudogene TRBV3-2) and TRBJ1-6, with TRBD1 identical over 7 bases. V trimming: 7 bases; J trimming: 7 bases; junction bases outside the gene matches: 7. This CDR3 region has 14 residues. CDR1 and CDR2 from the germline V gene are LGHDT and YNNKEL (reference sequence). The CDR3 coding sequence is TGTGCCAGCATGCCACAGGGGCGAAATTCACCCCTCCACTTT. Its translation: CASMPQGRNSPLHF.

The rearrangement uses TRBV7-8 and TRBJ2-7; 10 nucleotides agree with TRBD1. Germline V lookup: CDR1 SGHVS, CDR2 FQNEAQ. The CDR3 runs to 14 residues. The trim removed 3 bases at V and 7 bases at J, leaving 6 bases unmatched. The CDR3 loop is CASSFWDRGGEQYF. Written as DNA, the CDR3 is TGTGCCAGCAGCTTCTGGGACAGGGGAGGTGAGCAGTACTTC.

V and J are TRBV7-6 and TRBJ1-1; D unclear. Between the trimmed V and J ends, which lost 5 bases and 3 bases, there was a span of 7 bases. The germline CDR1 and CDR2 sequences are SGHVS and FNYEAQ. CDR3 length: 12 residues. This CDR3 is CASSNPDTEAFF. CDR3 sequence (DNA): TGTGCCAGCAGCAACCCGGACACTGAAGCTTTCTTT.

Here the CDR3 DNA reads TGTGCCAGCAGTCGCGGACAGGGAGGGACAAAAGCTTTCTTT. Amino acids: CASSRGQGGTKAFF. The chain carries TRBV28 and TRBJ1-1; 8 bases agree with TRBD1. Germline CDR1 and CDR2: MDHEN and SYDVKM. The length of the CDR3 is 14 residues. The V segment lost 5 bases and the J segment 9 bases; nucleotides outside the gene matches: 11.

The chain recombines TRBV19 with TRBJ1-3; weak D call: TRBD1 (5 bases). The CDR3 consists of 18 residues. V lost 2 bases and J 7 bases, leaving 24 bases between the germline ends. Germline CDR1 reads LNHDA; CDR2 reads SQIVND (reference sequence). CDR3 region: CASSIPIKSQGGLNTIYF. The DNA for the CDR3 is TGTGCCAGTAGTATACCAATTAAAAGTCAGGGCGGATTGAACACCATATATTTT.

This chain joins TRBV29-1 and TRBJ1-1, with TRBD1 as a possible D gene (6 bases). This CDR3 region has 14 residues. V dropped 4 bases and J dropped 2 bases, with 14 bases sitting between them. Germline V gene data show CDR1 as SQVTM and CDR2 as ANQGSEA. CDR3 DNA: TGCAGCGTTGTACGCAGGGGAGCAAACACTGAAGCTTTCTTT. It codes for CSVVRRGANTEAFF.